This T cell receptor (beta chain) was captured by sequencing in a study of tumor-infiltrating lymphocytes in primary liver carcinoma. The overall study: Enrolled patients were male and female, aged 30 to 69 years. Sample yields, roughly 3.5 to 8 million productive TCRbeta reads, were similar across the tissue types.

TCR beta cDNA was made from approximately 540 ng total RNA with a constant-region primer. ARM-PCR was slightly modified, and three nested multiplex PCR rounds with it gave rise to the TCR beta libraries. Each of the first two PCR rounds ran roughly 9 cycles with TRBV1-TRBV30 forward and C-beta reverse primers. TCRdb ran MiXCR on the multiplex PCR reads and lists one entry per CDR3 protein. The profile covers 300,000 to 350,000 distinct CDR3 sequences, with less than 70% appearing a single time and 5.5% to 7% taken by the ten largest. The CDR3 length is 13 residues. From germline, CDR1 is MNHEY and CDR2 SVGAGI. In the case of this clonotype: A clone one base away is much larger, so this may be a read error.

Unsorted whole blood supplied the blood RNA, and germline DNA was isolated too. Before any surgery took place, 3 to 5 milliliters of peripheral blood were collected. The sequence was obtained from a man in his forties with primary liver carcinoma and hepatitis B virus infection. The gene calls are TRBV6-5 and TRBJ1-2, with 7 bases fitting TRBD1. Input material: peripheral blood. The CDR3 DNA reads as TGTGCCAGCAGATCGGGACAGCTGTATGACTACACCTTC. Amino acid sequence: CASRSGQLYDYTF.